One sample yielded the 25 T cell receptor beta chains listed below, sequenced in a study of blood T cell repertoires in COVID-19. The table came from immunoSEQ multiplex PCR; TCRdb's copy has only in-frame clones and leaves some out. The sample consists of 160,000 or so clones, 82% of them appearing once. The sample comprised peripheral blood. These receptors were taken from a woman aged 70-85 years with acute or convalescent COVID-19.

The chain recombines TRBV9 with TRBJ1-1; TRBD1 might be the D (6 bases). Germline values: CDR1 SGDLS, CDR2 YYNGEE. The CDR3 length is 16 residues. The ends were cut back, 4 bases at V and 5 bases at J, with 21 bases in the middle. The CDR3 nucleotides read TGTGCCAGCAGCCCCCCCGAACAGGGAGAGAGGACTGAAGCTTTCTTT. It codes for CASSPPEQGERTEAFF.

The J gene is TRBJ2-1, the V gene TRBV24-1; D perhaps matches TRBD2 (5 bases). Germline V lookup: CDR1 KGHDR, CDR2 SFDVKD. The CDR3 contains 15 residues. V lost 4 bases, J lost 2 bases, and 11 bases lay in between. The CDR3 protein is CATSEPSGAYNEQFF. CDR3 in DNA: TGTGCCACCAGTGAGCCCTCCGGGGCCTACAATGAGCAGTTCTTC.

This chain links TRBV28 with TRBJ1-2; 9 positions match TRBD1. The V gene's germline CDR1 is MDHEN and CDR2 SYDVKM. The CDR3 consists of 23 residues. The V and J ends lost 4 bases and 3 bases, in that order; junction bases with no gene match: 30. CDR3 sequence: CASSSWPSGTGLPPGPFDYGYTF. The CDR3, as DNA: TGTGCCAGCAGTTCTTGGCCCTCGGGGACAGGGCTCCCCCCTGGGCCCTTTGACTATGGCTACACCTTC.

CDR3: CASSRLSPGAQGASTDTQYF. The CDR3 nucleotides read TGCGCCAGCAGCCGATTGAGTCCGGGGGCGCAGGGGGCTAGCACAGATACGCAGTATTTT. V is TRBV4-3 and J is TRBJ2-3, with 8 bases fitting TRBD1. Germline trimming cut 4 bases from V and 0 bases from J; bases unmatched to any gene: 18. Germline V CDR1 and CDR2: LGHNA, YSLEER. The CDR3 is made up of 20 amino acids.

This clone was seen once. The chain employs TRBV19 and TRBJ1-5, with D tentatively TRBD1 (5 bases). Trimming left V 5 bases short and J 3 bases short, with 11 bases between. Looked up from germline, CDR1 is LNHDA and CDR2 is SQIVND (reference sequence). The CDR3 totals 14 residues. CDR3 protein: CASSGRDANQPQHF. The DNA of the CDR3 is TGTGCCAGTAGTGGCAGGGATGCCAATCAGCCCCAGCATTTT.

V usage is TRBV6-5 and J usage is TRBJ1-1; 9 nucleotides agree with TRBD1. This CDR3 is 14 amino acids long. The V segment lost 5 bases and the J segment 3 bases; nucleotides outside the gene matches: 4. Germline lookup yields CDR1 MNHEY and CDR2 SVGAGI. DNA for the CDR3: TGTGCCAGCAGTCCGGGACAGGGATACACTGAAGCTTTCTTT. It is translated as CASSPGQGYTEAFF.

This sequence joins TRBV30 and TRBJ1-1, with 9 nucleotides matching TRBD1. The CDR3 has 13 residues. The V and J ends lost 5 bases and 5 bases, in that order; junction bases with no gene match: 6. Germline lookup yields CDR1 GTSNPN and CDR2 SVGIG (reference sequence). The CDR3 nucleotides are TGTGCCTGGGTACACAGGGGGCGGACTGAAGCTTTCTTT. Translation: CAWVHRGRTEAFF.

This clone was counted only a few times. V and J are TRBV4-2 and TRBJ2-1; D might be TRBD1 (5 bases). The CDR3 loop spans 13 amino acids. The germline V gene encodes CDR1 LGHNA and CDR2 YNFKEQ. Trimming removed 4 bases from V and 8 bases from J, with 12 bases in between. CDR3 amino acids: CASSPRKGDEQFF. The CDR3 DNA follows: TGTGCCAGCAGCCCCCGGAAAGGGGATGAGCAGTTCTTC.

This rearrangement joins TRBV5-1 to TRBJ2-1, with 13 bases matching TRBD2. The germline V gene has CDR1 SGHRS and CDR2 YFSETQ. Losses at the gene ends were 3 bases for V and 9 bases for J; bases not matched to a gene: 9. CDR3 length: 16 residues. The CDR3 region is CASSSLLAGGPGEQFF. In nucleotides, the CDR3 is TGCGCCAGCAGCTCCTTACTAGCGGGGGGGCCCGGTGAGCAGTTCTTC.

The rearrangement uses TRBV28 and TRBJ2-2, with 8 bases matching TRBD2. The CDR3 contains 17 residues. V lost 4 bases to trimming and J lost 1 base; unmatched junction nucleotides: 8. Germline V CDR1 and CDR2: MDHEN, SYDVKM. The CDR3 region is CASSWLSGTRNTGELFF. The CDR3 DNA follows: TGTGCCAGCAGTTGGCTTAGCGGGACGAGGAACACCGGGGAGCTGTTTTTT.

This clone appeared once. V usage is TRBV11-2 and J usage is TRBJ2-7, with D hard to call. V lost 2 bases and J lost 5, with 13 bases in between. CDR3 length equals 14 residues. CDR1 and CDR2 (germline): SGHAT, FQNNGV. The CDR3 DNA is TGTGCCAGCAGCTTAATGAAAAAAGAGGACGAGCAGTACTTC. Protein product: CASSLMKKEDEQYF.

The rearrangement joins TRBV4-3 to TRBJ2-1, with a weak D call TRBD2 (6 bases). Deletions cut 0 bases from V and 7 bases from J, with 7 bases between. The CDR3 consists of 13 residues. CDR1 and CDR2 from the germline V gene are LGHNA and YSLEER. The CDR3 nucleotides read TGCGCCAGCAGCCAAGAGCGGGGTAATGAGCAGTTCTTC. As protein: CASSQERGNEQFF.

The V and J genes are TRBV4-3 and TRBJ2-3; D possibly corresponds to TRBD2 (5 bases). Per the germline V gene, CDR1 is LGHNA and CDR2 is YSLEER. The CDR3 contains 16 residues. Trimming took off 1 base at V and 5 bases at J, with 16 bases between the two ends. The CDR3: CASSQVSAAGLDTQYF. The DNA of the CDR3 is TGCGCCAGCAGCCAAGTTTCTGCGGCGGGCCTAGATACGCAGTATTTT.

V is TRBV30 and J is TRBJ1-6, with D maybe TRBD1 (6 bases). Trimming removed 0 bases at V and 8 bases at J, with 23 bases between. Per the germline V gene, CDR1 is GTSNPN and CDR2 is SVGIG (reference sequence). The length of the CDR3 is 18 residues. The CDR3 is CAWSVIRSGTLRDSPLHF. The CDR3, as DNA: TGTGCCTGGAGTGTAATACGTTCCGGGACATTGAGGGATTCACCCCTCCACTTT.

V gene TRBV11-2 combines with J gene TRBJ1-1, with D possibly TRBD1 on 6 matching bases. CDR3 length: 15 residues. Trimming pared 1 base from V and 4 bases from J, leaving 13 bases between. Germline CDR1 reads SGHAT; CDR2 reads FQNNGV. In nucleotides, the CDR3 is TGTGCCAGCAGCTTAGTGGTGACAGGCGCCACTGAAGCTTTCTTT. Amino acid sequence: CASSLVVTGATEAFF. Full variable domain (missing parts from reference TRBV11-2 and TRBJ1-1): EAGVAQSPRYKIIEKRQSVAFWCNPISGHATLYWYQQILGQGPKLLIQFQNNGVVDDSQLPKDRFSAERLKGVDSTLKIQPAKLEDSAVYLCASSLVVTGATEAFFGQGTRLTVV.

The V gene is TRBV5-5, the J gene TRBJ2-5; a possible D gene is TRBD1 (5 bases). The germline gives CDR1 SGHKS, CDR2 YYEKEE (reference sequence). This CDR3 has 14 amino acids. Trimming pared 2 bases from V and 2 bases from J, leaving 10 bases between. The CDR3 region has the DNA TGTGCCAGCAGCTTCGCGCCAGGGCAAGAGACCCAGTACTTC. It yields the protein CASSFAPGQETQYF.

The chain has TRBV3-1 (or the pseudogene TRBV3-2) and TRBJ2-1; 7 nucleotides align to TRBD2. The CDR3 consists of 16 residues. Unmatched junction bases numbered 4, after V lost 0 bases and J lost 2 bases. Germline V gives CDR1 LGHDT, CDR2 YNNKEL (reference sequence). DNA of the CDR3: TGTGCCAGCAGCCAAGATTACCGGGGGGCCTACAATGAGCAGTTCTTC. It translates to CASSQDYRGAYNEQFF.

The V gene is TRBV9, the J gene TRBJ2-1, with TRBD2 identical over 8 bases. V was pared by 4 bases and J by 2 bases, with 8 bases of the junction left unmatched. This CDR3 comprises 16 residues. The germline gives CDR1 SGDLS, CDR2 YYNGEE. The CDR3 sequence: CASSSGGAGAYNEQFF. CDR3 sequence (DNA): TGTGCCAGCAGCTCCGGTGGAGCGGGGGCCTACAATGAGCAGTTCTTC.

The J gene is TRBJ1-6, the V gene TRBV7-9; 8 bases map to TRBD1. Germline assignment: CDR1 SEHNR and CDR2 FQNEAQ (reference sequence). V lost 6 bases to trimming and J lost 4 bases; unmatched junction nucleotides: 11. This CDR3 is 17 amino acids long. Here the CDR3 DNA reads TGTGCCAGCAGTAAACAGGGGGGGGATGTTTATAATTCACCCCTCCACTTT. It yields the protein CASSKQGGDVYNSPLHF.

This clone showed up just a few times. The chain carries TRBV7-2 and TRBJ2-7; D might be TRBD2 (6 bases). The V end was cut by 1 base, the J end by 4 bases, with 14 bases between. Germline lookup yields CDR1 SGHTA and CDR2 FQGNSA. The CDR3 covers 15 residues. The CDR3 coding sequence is TGTGCCAGCAGCTTAGATACGGCCGGGGGATACGAGCAGTACTTC. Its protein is CASSLDTAGGYEQYF. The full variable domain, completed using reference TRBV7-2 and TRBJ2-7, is GAGVSQSPSNKVTEKGKDVELRCDPISGHTALYWYRQSLGQGLEFLIYFQGNSAPDKSGLPSDRFSAERTGGSVSTLTIQRTQQEDSAVYLCASSLDTAGGYEQYFGPGTRLTVT.

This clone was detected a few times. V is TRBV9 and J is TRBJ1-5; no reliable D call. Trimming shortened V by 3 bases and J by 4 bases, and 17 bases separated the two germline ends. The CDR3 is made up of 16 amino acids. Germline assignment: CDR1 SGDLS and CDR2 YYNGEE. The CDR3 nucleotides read TGTGCCAGCAGCGCAGGCACTGCTTCCCCGAATCAGCCCCAGCATTTT. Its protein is CASSAGTASPNQPQHF.

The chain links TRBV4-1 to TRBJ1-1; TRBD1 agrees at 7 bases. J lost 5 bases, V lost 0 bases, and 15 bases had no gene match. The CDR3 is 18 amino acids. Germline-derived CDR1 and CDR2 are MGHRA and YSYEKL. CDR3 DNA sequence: TGCGCCAGCAGCCAAGAGTGGGGGAGGAGGGGGCCGCTTACTGAAGCTTTCTTT. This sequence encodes CASSQEWGRRGPLTEAFF.

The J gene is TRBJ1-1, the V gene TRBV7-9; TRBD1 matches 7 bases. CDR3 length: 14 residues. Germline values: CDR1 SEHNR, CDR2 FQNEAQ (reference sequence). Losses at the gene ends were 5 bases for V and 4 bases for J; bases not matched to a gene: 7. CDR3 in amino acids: CASSRGGSATEAFF. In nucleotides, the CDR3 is TGTGCCAGCAGCAGAGGGGGCAGTGCCACTGAAGCTTTCTTT.

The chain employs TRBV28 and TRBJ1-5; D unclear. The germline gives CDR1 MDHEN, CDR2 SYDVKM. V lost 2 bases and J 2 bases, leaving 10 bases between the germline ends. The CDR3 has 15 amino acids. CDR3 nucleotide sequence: TGTGCCAGCAGTTTAGGCCAGAACGGCAATCAGCCCCAGCATTTT. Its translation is CASSLGQNGNQPQHF.

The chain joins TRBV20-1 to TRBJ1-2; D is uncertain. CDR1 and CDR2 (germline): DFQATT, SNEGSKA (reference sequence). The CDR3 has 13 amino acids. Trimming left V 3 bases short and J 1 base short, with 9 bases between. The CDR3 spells CSASSPGNYGYTF. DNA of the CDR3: TGCAGTGCTAGTTCCCCGGGTAACTATGGCTACACCTTC.